These 9 T cell receptor beta chains came from one sample sequenced in a study of blood T cell repertoires in COVID-19. The method was immunoSEQ multiplex PCR; TCRdb's version includes in-frame clones alone and lacks a portion of them. The data hold 80,000 to 100,000 clones, with nearly 90% observed a single time. The sequenced sample was peripheral blood. These TCRs come from a man between 65 and 85 years old with acute or convalescent COVID-19.

This clone was detected a few times. V and J are TRBV10-2 and TRBJ2-3; 12 nucleotides align to TRBD2. Germline V gene lookup returns CDR1 WSHSY and CDR2 SAAADI. CDR3 length: 16 residues. The V gene end was trimmed by 7 bases and the J gene end by 4 bases; junction bases not matched to a gene: 9. CDR3 amino acids: CASTLAGGPHADTQYF. The CDR3 DNA reads as TGCGCCAGCACACTAGCGGGGGGTCCCCACGCAGATACGCAGTATTTT.

Details on this clone: One junction end disagrees with the germline gene, perhaps due to a read error. The chain is built from TRBV7-7 and TRBJ2-5; 9 bases fit TRBD2. The CDR3 length is 14 residues. Germline V CDR1 and CDR2: SSHAT, FNYEAQ (reference sequence). CDR3 DNA: TGTGCTAGCAGCTTAAATAGCGGGGGCGAGACCCAGTACTTC. It encodes CASSLNSGGETQYF.

The count of this clone is one. The chain employs TRBV27 and TRBJ2-5; a weak D match, TRBD2 (7 bases). CDR3 length equals 15 residues. CDR1 and CDR2 from the germline V gene are MNHEY and SMNVEV (reference sequence). The V end lost 2 bases, the J end lost 4 bases, and 14 bases lay between the germline ends. The CDR3 region has the DNA TGTGCCAGCAGTTTACGGTGGGGGGGCCGAGAGACCCAGTACTTC. This gives the protein CASSLRWGGRETQYF.

The V and J genes are TRBV6-6 and TRBJ1-2; 7 bases line up with TRBD1. J gave up 2 bases and V 2 bases, and 8 bases lay outside the gene matches. Germline CDR1 reads MNHNY; CDR2 reads SVGAGI (reference sequence). There are 16 residues in the CDR3. This CDR3 is CASSYQLPGQNYGYTF. The CDR3 DNA reads as TGTGCCAGCAGTTACCAGCTACCGGGACAGAACTATGGCTACACCTTC.

This chain uses TRBV30 with TRBJ2-7; TRBD2 aligns across 8 bases. CDR3 length: 14 amino acids. CDR1 is GTSNPN, CDR2 SVGIG, per germline (reference sequence). The junction had 5 bases not matched to a gene; V was cut back by 1 base and J by 3 bases. CDR3 region: CAWSAGGQVYEQYF. The CDR3 region has the DNA TGTGCCTGGAGTGCGGGGGGGCAGGTCTACGAGCAGTACTTC.

This clone appeared a single time. V and J are TRBV24-1 and TRBJ2-7, with no clear D. This CDR3 is built from 15 residues. Trimming shortened V by 2 bases and J by 0 bases, and 10 bases separated the two germline ends. Germline CDR1 reads KGHDR; CDR2 reads SFDVKD. The CDR3 DNA sequence: TGTGCCACCAGTGATTCAATTTCCAGCTCCTACGAGCAGTACTTC. Amino acid sequence: CATSDSISSSYEQYF.

The V gene is TRBV9, the J gene TRBJ2-3, with 10 bases fitting TRBD2. The germline V gene encodes CDR1 SGDLS and CDR2 YYNGEE. The CDR3 is 15 amino acids. The J segment lost 4 bases and the V segment lost 2 bases, leaving 4 bases of the junction unmatched. The CDR3 region is CASSVGTSEADTQYF. CDR3 in DNA: TGTGCCAGCAGCGTTGGGACTAGCGAGGCAGATACGCAGTATTTT.

The genes are TRBV6-5 and TRBJ1-5; no clear D gene. V was cut by 0 bases and J by 6 bases, with 12 bases left in between. The CDR3 covers 15 residues. The germline gives CDR1 MNHEY, CDR2 SVGAGI. The CDR3 sequence: CASSYSSLGSQPQHF. The CDR3 region has the DNA TGTGCCAGCAGTTACTCGAGCCTTGGGAGTCAGCCCCAGCATTTT.

The chain links TRBV2 to TRBJ1-1; 10 positions match TRBD1. CDR1 is SNHLY and CDR2 is FYNNEI in the germline V gene. This CDR3 region has 16 residues. After removal of 6 bases from V and 2 bases from J, the junction contained 9 bases not matched to a gene. The CDR3: CASRLRTGGFNTEAFF. In DNA, the CDR3 is TGTGCCAGCAGACTTCGGACAGGGGGTTTTAACACTGAAGCTTTCTTT.